The 3 T cell receptor beta chains presented below share a single source sample, sequenced in a study of blood T cell repertoires in COVID-19. The table came from immunoSEQ multiplex PCR; TCRdb's copy has only in-frame clones and leaves some out. The sample includes under 300,000 clones, approximately 90% of them seen just once. Specimen: peripheral blood. The receptors here all came from a woman between 40 and 50 years old who had recovered from COVID-19.

This clone was counted a single time. The CDR3 coding sequence is TGTGCCAGCAGCTTAGCCACGGGACAGGGTCCGTCCTACGAGCAGTACTTC. Translating it yields CASSLATGQGPSYEQYF. V gene TRBV7-2 combines with J gene TRBJ2-7; 9 bases agree with TRBD1. V lost 0 bases and J lost 1; bases outside the gene matches: 7. The CDR3 sequence is 17 residues long. In germline, CDR1 is SGHTA, CDR2 FQGNSA.

This clone was seen just once. This rearrangement joins TRBV5-1 to TRBJ1-2; no clear D. V was pared by 7 bases and J by 2 bases, with 12 bases between. The CDR3 totals 13 residues. Germline V gene data show CDR1 as SGHRS and CDR2 as YFSETQ. CDR3 DNA: TGCGCCAGCTCCGAGGAGCGAAACTATGGCTACACCTTC. Protein: CASSEERNYGYTF.

This rearrangement joins TRBV4-1 to TRBJ1-2, with D perhaps matching TRBD1 (6 bases). Germline CDR1 reads MGHRA; CDR2 reads YSYEKL. This CDR3 comprises 15 residues. V was trimmed by 3 bases and J by 1 base, leaving 12 bases between them. In nucleotides, the CDR3 is TGCGCCAGCAGCCAGGGAGGGGGATTTAACTATGGCTACACCTTC. Its protein product is CASSQGGGFNYGYTF.